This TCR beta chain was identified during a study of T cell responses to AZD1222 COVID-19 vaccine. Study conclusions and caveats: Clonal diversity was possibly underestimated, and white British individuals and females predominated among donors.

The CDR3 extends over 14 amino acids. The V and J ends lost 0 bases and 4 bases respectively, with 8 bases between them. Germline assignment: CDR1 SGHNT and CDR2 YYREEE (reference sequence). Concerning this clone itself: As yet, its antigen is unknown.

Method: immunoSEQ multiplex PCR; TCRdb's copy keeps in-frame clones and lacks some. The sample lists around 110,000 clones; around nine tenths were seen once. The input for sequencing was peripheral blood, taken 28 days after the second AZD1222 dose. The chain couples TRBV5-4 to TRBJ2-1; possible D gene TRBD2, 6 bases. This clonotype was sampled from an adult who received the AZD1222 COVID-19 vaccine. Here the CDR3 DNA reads TGTGCCAGCAGCTTGGAGGCGGGATACAATGAGCAGTTCTTC. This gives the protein CASSLEAGYNEQFF.